This T cell receptor beta chain was sequenced for a study of T-cell reconstitution after alpha-beta-depleted transplantation in children. In its sample, this clonotype was seen a few times. Preparation of the TCRbeta library was carried out with unique molecular identifiers. Using its own MiXCR run on the PCR reads, TCRdb lists one record per CDR3 protein. The table lists 420,000 or so distinct CDR3 sequences, roughly 10% of them singletons. The length of the CDR3 is 15 residues. CDR1 SGHRS and CDR2 YFSETQ come from the germline V gene. V lost 5 bases to trimming and J lost 0 bases; unmatched junction nucleotides: 7.

The receptor was derived from a human donor who donated a stem cell graft to a child with acute myeloid leukemia. The sample was PBMCs from the stem cell graft donor, taken from the stem cell graft. V is TRBV5-1 and J is TRBJ1-2; 7 nucleotides align to TRBD1. The CDR3 DNA reads as TGCGCCAGCAGTTTCGGACAGGCCGCTAACTATGGCTACACCTTC. Encoded protein: CASSFGQAANYGYTF.